The next 12 T cell receptor beta chains were all read from a single sample in a study of CD8+CD57+ T cells in acquired aplastic anemia. Patients included in sequencing had previously demonstrated CD8+CD57+ cell expansion by flow cytometry. Using genomic DNA as the template, TCR beta VDJ and CDR3 profiling was carried out. MiXCR, applied by TCRdb to the reads, yields one record per CDR3 protein. The repertoire holds more than 70,000 distinct CDR3 sequences, with around 70% as singletons. The sample comprised sorted CD4+, CD8+, or CD8+CD57+ T cells (not recorded which) from PBMCs. These receptors all come from a human donor with aplastic anemia.

On this clonotype: It is likely a read error, because the conserved phenylalanine at the end of the CDR3 is missing. The gene calls are TRBV11-2 and TRBJ2-3, with 9 bases fitting TRBD2. The CDR3 consists of 16 residues. The germline gives CDR1 SGHAT, CDR2 FQNNGV. Trimming removed 0 bases from V and 5 bases from J; junction bases left unmatched: 6. CDR3 amino acids: CASSLDSGGPGDTQYL. CDR3 DNA: TGTGCCAGCAGCTTAGACAGCGGGGGGCCAGGAGATACGCAGTATCTT.

This clonotype was detected a few times. The rearrangement uses TRBV4-1 and TRBJ2-7; possibly TRBD1 for D (6 bases). The CDR3 loop spans 13 amino acids. V was pared by 4 bases and J by 3 bases, with 10 bases between. The germline V gene encodes CDR1 MGHRA and CDR2 YSYEKL. The CDR3 region is CASSPIQGYEQYF. In DNA form, the CDR3 reads TGCGCCAGCAGCCCAATACAGGGCTACGAGCAGTACTTC.

This rearrangement joins TRBV9 to TRBJ1-4; a weak D match, TRBD1 (5 bases). Trimming took 3 bases from V and 6 from J, leaving 9 bases between them. From germline, CDR1 is SGDLS and CDR2 YYNGEE. The CDR3 has 13 residues. This CDR3 is CASSEGDDEKLFF. The CDR3 bases are TGTGCCAGCAGCGAAGGGGACGATGAAAAACTGTTTTTT.

The chain employs TRBV24-1 and TRBJ2-5; D call uncertain. CDR1 KGHDR and CDR2 SFDVKD come from the germline V gene. The germline V and J ends were trimmed by 1 base and 5 bases, with 4 bases remaining between them. There are 12 residues in the CDR3. CDR3 region: CATSDLWETQYF. DNA of the CDR3: TGTGCCACCAGTGATTTATGGGAGACCCAGTACTTC.

V gene TRBV7-8 combines with J gene TRBJ1-1; D is ambiguous. Between the trimmed V and J ends, which lost 1 base and 0 bases, there was a span of 3 bases. The V gene's germline CDR1 is SGHVS and CDR2 FQNEAQ. This CDR3 is 13 amino acids long. CDR3 protein: CASSLVVNTEAFF. CDR3 bases: TGTGCCAGCAGCTTAGTCGTGAACACTGAAGCTTTCTTT.

The rearrangement joins TRBV10-3 to TRBJ2-7; 14 bases line up with TRBD2. Germline V gives CDR1 ENHRY, CDR2 SYGVKD. This CDR3 contains 15 residues. Losses at the gene ends were 6 bases for V and 4 bases for J; bases not matched to a gene: 5. CDR3 nucleotide sequence: TGTGCCATCAGCCTGACTAGCGGGAGGGGATACGAGCAGTACTTC. Amino acid sequence: CAISLTSGRGYEQYF.

The V and J genes are TRBV19 and TRBJ2-7; D is perhaps TRBD2 (7 bases). Per germline, CDR1 LNHDA and CDR2 SQIVND (reference sequence). V gave up 6 bases and J gave up 6 bases, with 15 bases separating them. The CDR3 has 13 amino acids. CDR3 loop: CASSHGGAFEQYF. CDR3 DNA sequence: TGTGCCAGTAGCCATGGGGGGGCCTTCGAGCAGTACTTC.

This clonotype has a handful of counts. The chain employs TRBV7-8 and TRBJ2-7, with unresolved D. CDR3 length: 13 amino acids. From germline, CDR1 is SGHVS and CDR2 FQNEAQ. The ends were cut back, 1 base at V and 2 bases at J, with 6 bases in the middle. CDR3 region: CASSLVSPYEQYF. CDR3 coding DNA: TGTGCCAGCAGCTTAGTCAGTCCCTACGAGCAGTACTTC.

The chain recombines TRBV19 with TRBJ1-6; D is perhaps TRBD1 (6 bases). Germline CDR1 LNHDA, CDR2 SQIVND (reference sequence). V was trimmed by 6 bases and J by 7 bases, leaving 13 bases between them. This CDR3 has 14 amino acids. The CDR3 nucleotides are TGTGCCAGTAGCTGGGACAAGGGCAATTCACCCCTCCACTTT. This gives the protein CASSWDKGNSPLHF. The whole variable domain, remainder taken from reference TRBV19 and TRBJ1-6, is DGGITQSPKYLFRKEGQNVTLSCEQNLNHDAMYWYRQDPGQGLRLIYYSQIVNDFQKGDIAEGYSVSREKKESFPLTVTSAQKNPTAFYLCASSWDKGNSPLHFGNGTRLTVT.

To note about this clonotype: Being one base from a much bigger clone, this may be a read error. The chain recombines TRBV15 with TRBJ2-3; D is perhaps TRBD1 (6 bases). In germline, CDR1 is LNHNV, CDR2 YYDKDF (reference sequence). The CDR3 consists of 13 residues. The CDR3 coding sequence is TGTGCCACCAGCGTTGGGGGCACAGGTACGCAGTATTTT. Translation: CATSVGGTGTQYF.

The chain links TRBV25-1 to TRBJ1-1; D call uncertain. This CDR3 is 15 amino acids long. Trimming took 1 base from V and 1 from J, leaving 10 bases between them. Germline CDR1 MGHDK, CDR2 SYGVNS. CDR3 in amino acids: CASSEFAVTNTEAFF. CDR3 sequence (DNA): TGTGCCAGCAGTGAATTCGCAGTAACGAACACTGAAGCTTTCTTT. The full variable domain, in which reference TRBV25-1 and TRBJ1-1 provide the parts outside the CDR3, is EADIYQTPRYLVIGTGKKITLECSQTMGHDKMYWYQQDPGMELHLIHYSYGVNSTEKGDLSSESTVSRIRTEHFPLTLESARPSHTSQYLCASSEFAVTNTEAFFGQGTRLTVV.

The rearrangement links TRBV19 to TRBJ2-5, with 8 nucleotides matching TRBD1. From germline, CDR1 is LNHDA and CDR2 SQIVND (reference sequence). The CDR3 has 14 residues. V was pared by 5 bases and J by 3 bases, with 5 bases of the junction left unmatched. The CDR3 loop reads CASSPRTGKETQYF. The CDR3 DNA follows: TGTGCCAGTAGTCCCCGGACAGGGAAAGAGACCCAGTACTTC.